A selection of T cell receptor beta chains follows, all from one sample in a study of control samples from healthy donors and cancer patients. Method: immunoSEQ multiplex PCR; TCRdb's copy keeps in-frame clones and lacks some. The sample holds 120,000 or so clones, about 92% seen once. The sample was PBMCs. The receptor set was obtained from a man older than 75 with head and neck cancer. CDR3s include the opening cysteine and the closing phenylalanine or tryptophan. D genes are given only for firm matches. The size of a clone is reported for some rows only, either as once, few or many, or as a class for expanded clones.

v_call,d_call,cdr3_length,clone_size,j_call,cdr3_nt,cdr3_aa
TRBV7-9,-,14,-,TRBJ2-7,TGTGCCAGCAGCTTAGCCAGGAGCTCCTACGAGCAGTACTTC,CASSLARSSYEQYF
TRBV15,-,17,-,TRBJ1-4,TGTGCCACCAGCAGGGGCGTTCGGACGGGGCTTGGTGAAAAACTGTTTTTT,CATSRGVRTGLGEKLFF
TRBV6-1,-,11,few,TRBJ1-4,TGTGCCAGCAGTGAGTGGGGTCTACTGTTTTTT,CASSEWGLLFF
TRBV5-1,-,13,-,TRBJ2-3,TGCGCCAGCAGCCTATCGCTCGGGGATACGCAGTATTTT,CASSLSLGDTQYF
TRBV3-1/TRBV3-2,TRBD1,15,-,TRBJ1-3,TGTGCCAGCAGACCCGGGACAGGGGGCATTCAGACCATATATTTT,CASRPGTGGIQTIYF
TRBV27,-,14,-,TRBJ1-2,TGTGCCAGCAGTCCAACCGGGGGTTTCTATGGCTACACCTTC,CASSPTGGFYGYTF
TRBV25-1,-,13,-,TRBJ1-6,TGTGCCAGCAGCCGAACAGGGAATTCACCCCTCCACTTT,CASSRTGNSPLHF
TRBV7-7,TRBD2,16,-,TRBJ2-2,TGTGCCAGCAGCATGGGACTAGCGGGAGTGGCCGGGGAGCTGTTTTTT,CASSMGLAGVAGELFF
TRBV6-1,-,14,-,TRBJ1-2,TGTGCCAGCAGTGAAGGTGGCGCTAACTATGGCTACACCTTC,CASSEGGANYGYTF
TRBV6-2/TRBV6-3,-,13,-,TRBJ2-1,TGTGCCAGCAGTTACTCGAGCTACAATGAGCAGTTCTTC,CASSYSSYNEQFF
TRBV5-1,-,14,-,TRBJ1-2,TGCGCCAGCAGCACCCGGATCCCCCCTGATGGCTACACCTTC,CASSTRIPPDGYTF
TRBV6-5,TRBD1,16,-,TRBJ1-2,TGTGCCAGCAGTTCCGTGACAGGGGACCCTAACTATGGCTACACCTTC,CASSSVTGDPNYGYTF
TRBV19,-,12,-,TRBJ2-3,TGTGCCAGTAGTATCAAACGAGATACGCAGTATTTT,CASSIKRDTQYF
TRBV4-2,-,14,-,TRBJ2-1,TGTGCCAGCAGCCAGAGCGGCGACCTCAATGAGCAGTTCTTC,CASSQSGDLNEQFF
TRBV6-6,TRBD1,14,-,TRBJ1-2,TGTGCCAGCAGTTACTACAGGGGTAACTATGGCTACACCTTC,CASSYYRGNYGYTF
TRBV7-9,-,15,once,TRBJ2-3,TGTGCCAGCAGCTTAGGAGGGTCCTTCAGAGATACGCAGTATTTT,CASSLGGSFRDTQYF
TRBV19,-,16,-,TRBJ1-1,TGTGCCAGCAGTAAACGCGTGGGTGTAGAGGGCACTGAAGCTTTCTTT,CASSKRVGVEGTEAFF
TRBV7-8,-,15,-,TRBJ1-5,TGTGCCAGCAGCCGAGCTGGAAATAGCAATCAGCCCCAGCATTTT,CASSRAGNSNQPQHF
TRBV7-2,TRBD1,17,few,TRBJ1-1,TGTGCCAGCAGCTGGGACAGGGGGCGCCGTGAAGGGTCCGGCGCTTTCTTT,CASSWDRGRREGSGAFF
TRBV5-4,-,13,-,TRBJ2-3,TGTGCCAGCACATTACCCTGGACAGATACGCAGTATTTT,CASTLPWTDTQYF
TRBV6-5,TRBD1,15,-,TRBJ1-2,TGTGCCACGTGGGACAGGGGGCATTCGAACTATGGCTACACCTTC,CATWDRGHSNYGYTF
TRBV11-3,-,15,-,TRBJ2-3,TGTGCCAGCAGCTTAAACGGAGCGAGCACAGATACGCAGTATTTT,CASSLNGASTDTQYF
TRBV5-5,-,14,-,TRBJ1-1,TGTGCCAGCAGCTTTATAACCCGGGGCACTGAAGCTTTCTTT,CASSFITRGTEAFF
TRBV7-2,-,15,-,TRBJ1-1,TGTGCCAGCAGCTCAAACAGGGCGGCGAACACTGAAGCTTTCTTT,CASSSNRAANTEAFF
TRBV19,-,17,-,TRBJ2-3,TGTGCCAGTAGTTGGGTCGAGGGGGTCAGGAGCACAGATACGCAGTATTTT,CASSWVEGVRSTDTQYF
TRBV11-2,-,14,-,TRBJ2-5,TGTGCCAGCAGCACTGGGGGGCCCGGTGCGCCCCAGTACTTC,CASSTGGPGAPQYF
TRBV19,-,13,-,TRBJ2-7,TGTGCCAGTAGTTTTCTGGGTAGCACCGAGCAGTACTTC,CASSFLGSTEQYF
TRBV6-5,-,15,-,TRBJ1-6,TGTGCCAGCGCGCCCTTGGACTCGCCCGTTTCACCCCTCCACTTT,CASAPLDSPVSPLHF
TRBV4-1,-,14,few,TRBJ1-1,TGCGCCAGCAGCCAAGAGAGTAGGGGGACTGAAGCTTTCTTT,CASSQESRGTEAFF
TRBV6-4,-,17,-,TRBJ1-1,TGTGCCAGCAGTGTTTTACTTGGGGCGGGAGGAAACACTGAAGCTTTCTTT,CASSVLLGAGGNTEAFF
TRBV7-2,-,12,-,TRBJ2-7,TGTGCCAGTAGCGGGACAGGCTACGAGCAGTACTTT,CASSGTGYEQYF
TRBV7-9,-,12,-,TRBJ1-1,TGTGCCAGCAGCCAACAGAACACTGAAGCTTTCTTT,CASSQQNTEAFF
TRBV13,TRBD2,20,-,TRBJ2-1,TGTGCCAGCAGCGGGCGTATTAAAGACGGACTAGCGGGAGCTTTGGATGAGCAGTTCTTC,CASSGRIKDGLAGALDEQFF
TRBV4-1,TRBD1,13,few,TRBJ2-1,TGCGCCAGCGGCCGGGACAGCTACAATGAGCAGTTCTTC,CASGRDSYNEQFF
TRBV5-1,TRBD1,15,-,TRBJ1-3,TGCGCCAGCAGCTTTGGGACAGGGGCTGGAAACACCATATATTTT,CASSFGTGAGNTIYF
TRBV18,-,17,-,TRBJ2-5,TGTGCCAGCTCACCACGCTTCGTGGGAGGCGCTCCGGGGGCCCAGTACTTC,CASSPRFVGGAPGAQYF
TRBV5-1,-,13,once,TRBJ2-1,TGCGCCAGCAGCTTGGCAGGGATCGATGAGCAGTTCTTC,CASSLAGIDEQFF
TRBV7-9,TRBD2,15,-,TRBJ2-3,TGTGCCAGCAGCTTAAACGGGAGGGCTGGAGATACGCAGTATTTT,CASSLNGRAGDTQYF